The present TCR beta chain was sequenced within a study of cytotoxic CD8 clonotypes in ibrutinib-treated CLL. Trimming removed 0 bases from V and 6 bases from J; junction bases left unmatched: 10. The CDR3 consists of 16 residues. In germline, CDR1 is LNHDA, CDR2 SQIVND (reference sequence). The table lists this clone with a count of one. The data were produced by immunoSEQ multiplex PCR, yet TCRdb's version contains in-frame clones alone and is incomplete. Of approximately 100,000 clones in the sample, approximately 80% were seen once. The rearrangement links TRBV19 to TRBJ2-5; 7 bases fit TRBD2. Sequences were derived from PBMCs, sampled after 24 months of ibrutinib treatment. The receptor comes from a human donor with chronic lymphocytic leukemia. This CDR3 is CASSIDRGGREQTQYF. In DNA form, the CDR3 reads TGTGCCAGTAGTATAGATCGTGGCGGGAGAGAACAGACCCAGTACTTC.